What follows are 22 T cell receptor beta chains derived from one specimen sequenced in a study of cytomegalovirus exposure and HLA in healthy donors. PCR primers comprised 60 Vbeta and 13 Jbeta primers. Assay used: immunoSEQ multiplex PCR; TCRdb lists only in-frame clones, some missing. The sample lists under 95,000 clones; around 8% were seen once. The sequenced sample was PBMCs. These receptor sequences come from a man between 45 and 60 years old in good health and CMV-seronegative.

The chain joins TRBV27 to TRBJ1-5; 7 bases are a match to TRBD1. The germline gives CDR1 MNHEY, CDR2 SMNVEV (reference sequence). The CDR3 extends over 18 amino acids. V dropped 3 bases and J dropped 1; count of bases not matched to a gene: 12. CDR3 DNA sequence: TGTGCCAGCAGTTTTGGGCCAGGGGGGACCTTGAGCAATCAGCCCCAGCATTTT. Its protein product is CASSFGPGGTLSNQPQHF.

The chain employs TRBV11-2 and TRBJ2-3, with a weak D call TRBD2 (7 bases). This CDR3 region has 17 residues. CDR1 SGHAT and CDR2 FQNNGV come from the germline V gene. The V and J ends lost 5 bases and 6 bases respectively, with 24 bases between them. In nucleotides, the CDR3 is TGTGCCAGCAGCGTAGGGAGGACCCGGGGGGCGGGGGATACGCAGTATTTT. Its protein is CASSVGRTRGAGDTQYF.

This chain joins TRBV7-2 and TRBJ2-5, with 7 bases that match TRBD2. Trimming cost V 5 bases and J 2 bases; bases outside gene matches: 5. Germline CDR1 and CDR2: SGHTA and FQGNSA. The CDR3 extends over 14 amino acids. In DNA form, the CDR3 reads TGTGCCAGCAGCACTGTAGCGGGTCAAGAGACCCAGTACTTC. This codes for CASSTVAGQETQYF.

This clone was observed a handful of times. The genes are TRBV5-1 and TRBJ2-1; 9 nucleotides line up with TRBD2. The V gene end was trimmed by 0 bases and the J gene end by 12 bases; junction bases not matched to a gene: 7. The CDR3 is 14 amino acids. The germline V gene encodes CDR1 SGHRS and CDR2 YFSETQ. This chain's CDR3 is CASSLVLAGEGQFF. The CDR3 DNA reads as TGCGCCAGCAGCTTGGTATTAGCGGGAGAAGGGCAGTTCTTC.

Only a few counts were recorded for this clone. The chain employs TRBV5-4 and TRBJ2-4; 7 bases map to TRBD1. V was pared by 0 bases and J by 6 bases, with 0 bases of the junction left unmatched. Germline-derived CDR1 and CDR2 are SGHNT and YYREEE (reference sequence). This CDR3 has 13 amino acids. CDR3 residues: CASSLGQGNIQYF. The DNA for the CDR3 is TGTGCCAGCAGCTTGGGACAGGGAAACATTCAGTACTTC.

CDR3 sequence (DNA): TGTGCCAGCAGTTTTGGGGGGACAGAGAATTCACCCCTCCACTTT. This encodes CASSFGGTENSPLHF. The chain links TRBV27 to TRBJ1-6, with 7 bases matching TRBD1. Germline V gives CDR1 MNHEY, CDR2 SMNVEV (reference sequence). The CDR3 length is 15 residues. Trimming removed 3 bases from V and 7 bases from J; junction bases left unmatched: 6.

In this sample, this clone turned up a few times. Written as DNA, the CDR3 is TGTGCCAGCAGTACTATAGCGGGGGAGGGGGCAGAGACCCAGTACTTC. Its protein product is CASSTIAGEGAETQYF. The chain has TRBV2 and TRBJ2-5; TRBD2 aligns across 9 bases. Losses at the gene ends were 5 bases for V and 4 bases for J; bases not matched to a gene: 11. The CDR3 contains 16 residues. Germline V gene sequence: CDR1 SNHLY, CDR2 FYNNEI.

J is TRBJ2-1 and V is TRBV10-2, with 12 bases aligning to TRBD2. The CDR3 spans 15 residues. Germline-derived CDR1 and CDR2 are WSHSY and SAAADI. The ends lost 5 bases at V and 2 bases at J; junction bases unmatched: 1. The CDR3 sequence: CASSRTSGAYNEQFF. In DNA form, the CDR3 reads TGCGCCAGCAGTAGGACTAGCGGGGCCTACAATGAGCAGTTCTTC.

Only a few counts were recorded for this clone. The gene calls are TRBV28 and TRBJ2-2; 8 nucleotides agree with TRBD2. The trim removed 5 bases at V and 4 bases at J, leaving 9 bases unmatched. The length of the CDR3 is 16 residues. The germline V gene encodes CDR1 MDHEN and CDR2 SYDVKM. This CDR3 reads CASSIGRAGRTGELFF. DNA for the CDR3: TGTGCCAGCAGTATCGGGAGGGCGGGGCGCACCGGGGAGCTGTTTTTT. The full variable domain, in which reference TRBV28 and TRBJ2-2 provide the parts outside the CDR3, is DVKVTQSSRYLVKRTGEKVFLECVQDMDHENMFWYRQDPGLGLRLIYFSYDVKMKEKGDIPEGYSVSREKKERFSLILESASTNQTSMYLCASSIGRAGRTGELFFGEGSRLTVL.

This clone was seen more than once but under ten times. This sequence may be a read error, since a much larger clone differs from it by one base. The rearrangement joins TRBV11-2 to TRBJ1-1; D may be TRBD1 (5 bases). Trimming stripped 2 bases from V and 1 base from J, with 5 bases between. This CDR3 contains 13 residues. Germline CDR1 and CDR2: SGHAT and FQNNGV. This CDR3 is CASSLQGNTEAFF. The CDR3 bases are TGTGCCAGCAGCTTACAGGGGAACACTGAAGCTTTCTTT.

The chain couples TRBV7-8 to TRBJ1-1; D uncertain. This CDR3 has 13 amino acids. V lost 5 bases and J 2 bases, leaving 9 bases between the germline ends. Germline V gene sequence: CDR1 SGHVS, CDR2 FQNEAQ. The CDR3 reads CASSRERNTEAFF. DNA of the CDR3: TGTGCCAGCAGCAGAGAAAGAAACACTGAAGCTTTCTTT.

The genes are TRBV11-2 and TRBJ2-5; 7 bases are shared with TRBD2. V was clipped by 3 bases and J by 2 bases; unmatched bases: 9. Germline lookup yields CDR1 SGHAT and CDR2 FQNNGV. This CDR3 has 16 residues. The CDR3 coding sequence is TGTGCCAGCAGCTTCCTTCGGGGAGGGCCACAAGAGACCCAGTACTTC. This codes for CASSFLRGGPQETQYF.

This chain uses TRBV7-9 with TRBJ2-3; perhaps TRBD2 as D (6 bases). The CDR3 runs to 15 residues. Per germline, CDR1 SEHNR and CDR2 FQNEAQ (reference sequence). The ends were cut back, 2 bases at V and 1 base at J, with 10 bases in the middle. The CDR3 sequence is CASSLRGKGTDTQYF. CDR3 coding DNA: TGTGCCAGCAGCTTACGGGGGAAGGGCACAGATACGCAGTATTTT.

This clone was recorded a few times. The chain links TRBV5-4 to TRBJ1-4; D gene ambiguous. V was pared by 0 bases and J by 8 bases, with 11 bases between. The length of the CDR3 is 14 residues. Germline loops: CDR1 SGHNT, CDR2 YYREEE (reference sequence). The CDR3 DNA follows: TGTGCCAGCAGCTTGGCCGGGGTACGGGAAAAACTGTTTTTT. Translated, it gives CASSLAGVREKLFF.

This clone was seen only a few times. J is TRBJ2-5 and V is TRBV30, with TRBD2 as a possible D gene (5 bases). Germline-derived CDR1 and CDR2 are GTSNPN and SVGIG (reference sequence). Trimming removed 1 base from V and 4 bases from J, with 10 bases in between. This CDR3 comprises 13 residues. The CDR3 coding sequence is TGTGCCTGGAGTGCAGGAGGCCGAGAGACCCAGTACTTC. It encodes CAWSAGGRETQYF.

This clone was recorded a few times. The rearrangement joins TRBV14 to TRBJ2-3, with D hard to call. Between the trimmed V and J ends, which lost 0 bases and 2 bases, there was a span of 3 bases. CDR3 length: 13 residues. The germline gives CDR1 SGHDN, CDR2 FVKESK. CDR3 sequence: CASSQDLTDTQYF. DNA of the CDR3: TGTGCCAGCAGCCAAGACCTCACAGATACGCAGTATTTT.

This clone came up a few times. This chain joins TRBV4-2 and TRBJ2-1; D remains ambiguous. CDR1 and CDR2 from the germline V gene are LGHNA and YNFKEQ. Trimming left V 6 bases short and J 0 bases short, with 12 bases between. This CDR3 region has 15 residues. CDR3 region: CASRPHLSSYNEQFF. The CDR3 DNA is TGTGCCAGCAGACCCCACTTGAGCTCCTACAATGAGCAGTTCTTC.

This clone was detected a few times. The chain is built from TRBV19 and TRBJ1-4; perhaps TRBD1 as D (5 bases). The germline gives CDR1 LNHDA, CDR2 SQIVND (reference sequence). The ends were cut back, 3 bases at V and 8 bases at J, with 13 bases in the middle. This CDR3 has 14 amino acids. The DNA for the CDR3 is TGTGCCAGTAGTATTGCCAGGGCCGGAGAAAAACTGTTTTTT. It is translated as CASSIARAGEKLFF.

This clone has only a few counts. This chain joins TRBV27 and TRBJ2-7; 9 positions agree with TRBD1. Germline CDR1 MNHEY, CDR2 SMNVEV (reference sequence). J was trimmed by 6 bases and V by 4 bases; bases with no gene match: 10. The CDR3 contains 15 residues. CDR3 in amino acids: CASSYRSGTGSEQYF. The CDR3 bases are TGTGCCAGCAGTTACCGATCCGGGACAGGGAGCGAGCAGTACTTC.

The chain has TRBV30 and TRBJ2-2, with a tentative D call TRBD1 (7 bases). The germline V and J ends were trimmed by 2 bases and 7 bases, with 17 bases remaining between them. Germline values: CDR1 GTSNPN, CDR2 SVGIG (reference sequence). CDR3 length equals 15 residues. The CDR3 sequence is CAWSRRGRGVGELFF. In nucleotides, the CDR3 is TGTGCCTGGAGTAGGAGGGGGCGCGGGGTCGGGGAGCTGTTTTTT.

This clone came up a few times. The CDR3: CASSQDITQYF. In DNA, the CDR3 is TGCGCCAGCAGCCAAGATATAACGCAGTATTTT. This sequence joins TRBV4-1 and TRBJ2-3; no firm D call. Looked up from germline, CDR1 is MGHRA and CDR2 is YSYEKL. The CDR3 is 11 amino acids. Trimming shortened V by 0 bases and J by 9 bases, and 4 bases separated the two germline ends.

The chain combines TRBV28 with TRBJ2-2, with 9 bases that match TRBD2. The germline V gene encodes CDR1 MDHEN and CDR2 SYDVKM. V was pared by 4 bases and J by 5 bases, with 8 bases of the junction left unmatched. This CDR3 comprises 16 residues. The DNA for the CDR3 is TGTGCCAGCAGTTCTTTAGCGGGAGTTTCAACCGGGGAGCTGTTTTTT. This encodes CASSSLAGVSTGELFF.